Shown below are 6 T cell receptor beta chains from a single sample sequenced in a study of OX40 agonist ivuxolimab in advanced cancers. The data were produced by immunoSEQ multiplex PCR, yet TCRdb's version contains in-frame clones alone and is incomplete. The data hold under 110,000 clones, with roughly nine tenths observed a single time. The specimen was CD4+ or CD8+ T cells sorted from blood, collected in a trial of the OX40 agonist ivuxolimab. The receptors were gathered from an adult with an advanced solid tumor such as melanoma, head and neck, liver or kidney cancer.

The genes are TRBV6-5 and TRBJ1-5; D may be TRBD1 (5 bases). Germline CDR1 reads MNHEY; CDR2 reads SVGAGI. Trimming took off 4 bases at V and 2 bases at J, with 15 bases between the two ends. The CDR3 length is 16 residues. CDR3 region: CASSFSGGTGNQPQHF. The CDR3 nucleotides read TGTGCCAGCAGTTTCTCGGGGGGAACGGGCAATCAGCCCCAGCATTTT.

As to this clone: One end of the junction varies from germline; a read error may be responsible. The chain joins TRBV7-7 to TRBJ2-5; perhaps TRBD1 as D (7 bases). Germline-derived CDR1 and CDR2 are SSHAT and FNYEAQ (reference sequence). The CDR3 length is 14 residues. CDR3 amino acids: CASSLGGGGQTQYF. The DNA for the CDR3 is TGTGCTAGCAGCTTAGGAGGGGGCGGGCAGACCCAGTACTTC.

The rearrangement uses TRBV11-2 and TRBJ2-7; 7 nucleotides agree with TRBD1. CDR3 size: 14 residues. Germline trimming cut 6 bases from V and 4 bases from J; bases unmatched to any gene: 9. Germline CDR1 is SGHAT and CDR2 is FQNNGV. CDR3 bases: TGTGCCAGCAGACACCCGCGGACAGGTTACGAGCAGTACTTC. Protein sequence: CASRHPRTGYEQYF.

V usage is TRBV5-8 and J usage is TRBJ1-3, with a tentative D call TRBD1 (6 bases). The CDR3 loop spans 14 amino acids. Germline V lookup: CDR1 SGHTS, CDR2 YDEGEE. The V and J ends lost 0 bases and 4 bases respectively, with 8 bases between them. The CDR3 nucleotides read TGTGCCAGCAGCTTGGACAGGGCAGGAAACACCATATATTTT. It translates to CASSLDRAGNTIYF.

The V call is TRBV10-3, the J call TRBJ2-2, with 9 bases identical to TRBD2. CDR3 size: 14 residues. The germline V gene has CDR1 ENHRY and CDR2 SYGVKD. V lost 6 bases to trimming and J lost 5 bases; unmatched junction nucleotides: 4. DNA for the CDR3: TGTGCCATCAGCCCGGGACTAGCAACCGGGGAGCTGTTTTTT. Protein: CAISPGLATGELFF.

V and J are TRBV5-1 and TRBJ2-1, with D unresolved. CDR3 size: 11 residues. The germline V gene encodes CDR1 SGHRS and CDR2 YFSETQ. Trimming removed 0 bases at V and 10 bases at J, with 5 bases between. The CDR3 is CASSLAREQFF. As DNA, the CDR3 is TGCGCCAGCAGCTTGGCCAGGGAGCAGTTCTTC.